Below are 32 T cell receptor beta chains sequenced from a single sample in a study of Graves' ophthalmopathy and Graves' hyperthyroidism. For repertoire sequencing, the TCR beta CDR3 regions were amplified from RNA transcripts. The authors performed first-round RT-PCR with HTBI primers and then a second-round multiplex PCR. From the multiplex PCR reads, TCRdb called clonotypes with MiXCR, one entry per CDR3 protein. The sample gives about 740,000 distinct CDR3 sequences, 40% of which show up once; 40% to 45% is in the top ten. Sequencing was carried out using peripheral blood. The source is an adult man with Graves' ophthalmopathy.

This clonotype was picked up many times. The chain carries TRBV7-9 and TRBJ2-7, with D hard to call. This CDR3 contains 16 residues. V dropped 1 base and J dropped 0 bases, with 13 bases sitting between them. Germline CDR1 reads SEHNR; CDR2 reads FQNEAQ (reference sequence). The CDR3 here is CASSLVGQKASYEQYF. The DNA for the CDR3 is TGTGCCAGCAGCTTAGTTGGCCAGAAGGCCTCCTACGAGCAGTACTTC.

This clonotype was observed a handful of times. The gene calls are TRBV7-9 and TRBJ1-5, with D perhaps matching TRBD1 (5 bases). The CDR3 covers 17 residues. Deletions cut 0 bases from V and 6 bases from J, with 18 bases between. CDR1 is SEHNR, CDR2 FQNEAQ, per germline (reference sequence). DNA for the CDR3: TGTGCCAGCAGCTTAGCTCTGGGTGAGAGGGACCCTCAGCCCCAGCATTTT. Its translation: CASSLALGERDPQPQHF.

This clonotype was detected ten times or more. The gene calls are TRBV7-6 and TRBJ1-1, with D maybe TRBD1 (5 bases). There are 13 residues in the CDR3. Germline V gene data show CDR1 as SGHVS and CDR2 as FNYEAQ. Between the trimmed V and J ends, which lost 1 base and 6 bases, there was a span of 9 bases. This chain's CDR3 is CASSLVRDSEAFF. CDR3 nucleotides: TGTGCCAGCAGCTTAGTTAGGGACTCTGAAGCTTTCTTT.

In this sample, this clonotype turned up a few times. At one end, the junction sequence differs from germline, possibly due to a read error. The CDR3 protein is CASSLSRGSNQPQHF. DNA for the CDR3: TGTGCCAGCAGTCTCAGCAGGGGTAGCAATCAGCCCCAGCATTTT. The V and J genes are TRBV24-1 and TRBJ1-5, with D perhaps TRBD1 (6 bases). This CDR3 spans 15 amino acids. Germline-derived CDR1 and CDR2 are KGHDR and SFDVKD.

This clonotype was detected many times. V is TRBV7-3 and J is TRBJ1-2; D is possibly TRBD1 (5 bases). The V gene's germline CDR1 is SGHTA and CDR2 FQGTGA. Trimming cost V 1 base and J 8 bases, with 17 bases left between them. This CDR3 has 15 residues. The CDR3 sequence: CASSLNSGGAEGYTF. The CDR3 DNA sequence: TGTGCCAGCAGCTTAAATTCGGGAGGGGCGGAAGGCTACACCTTC.

The chain carries TRBV9 and TRBJ2-1; 8 positions agree with TRBD1. Trimming took 3 bases from V and 9 from J; bases not matched to a gene: 8. Germline loops: CDR1 SGDLS, CDR2 YYNGEE. The CDR3 sequence is 14 residues long. Written as DNA, the CDR3 is TGTGCCAGCAGCGAGAGGACAGGGTACGGTGAGCAGTTCTTC. Protein: CASSERTGYGEQFF.

This clonotype came up a few times. The chain is built from TRBV20-1 and TRBJ2-7, with D possibly being TRBD1 (5 bases). The CDR3 is made up of 15 amino acids. Trimming pared 1 base from V and 0 bases from J, leaving 13 bases between. The germline V gene encodes CDR1 DFQATT and CDR2 SNEGSKA (reference sequence). CDR3 region: CSARVSGHGSYEQYF. The DNA for the CDR3 is TGCAGTGCTAGAGTATCAGGACACGGCTCCTACGAGCAGTACTTC.

Note on this clonotype: At one of its ends the junction is not consistent with the germline gene, which may arise from a read error. V is TRBV2 and J is TRBJ2-5; 12 bases are shared with TRBD2. Germline CDR1 SNHLY, CDR2 FYNNEI. This CDR3 spans 16 amino acids. CDR3 DNA: TGTGCCCTGAATGTCTTGGGACTAGCGGGTCAAGAGGCCCAGTACTTC. It is translated as CALNVLGLAGQEAQYF.

This clonotype is a singleton in its sample. The V call is TRBV25-1, the J call TRBJ2-5; 7 bases agree with TRBD2. The germline CDR1 and CDR2 sequences are MGHDK and SYGVNS. V shed 5 bases and J 2 bases; nucleotides not matched to a gene: 5. CDR3 length equals 14 residues. The CDR3 reads CASSYTSEQETQYF. CDR3 nucleotides: TGTGCCAGCAGTTATACTAGCGAACAAGAGACCCAGTACTTC.

This clonotype showed up many times. V is TRBV29-1 and J is TRBJ1-1; a possible D gene is TRBD1 (5 bases). CDR1 and CDR2 (germline): SQVTM, ANQGSEA. CDR3 size: 13 residues. The V end lost 1 base, the J end lost 1 base, and 7 bases lay between the germline ends. CDR3 in DNA: TGCAGCGTTGAAGGCAGGGAGAACACTGAAGCTTTCTTT. Protein product: CSVEGRENTEAFF.

V gene TRBV5-1 combines with J gene TRBJ2-5; no definite D call. Trimming removed 1 base from V and 2 bases from J, with 9 bases in between. The germline CDR1 and CDR2 sequences are SGHRS and YFSETQ. CDR3 size: 14 residues. In DNA, the CDR3 is TGCGCCAGCAGCTTGCCGTCCCCACAAGAGACCCAGTACTTC. It encodes CASSLPSPQETQYF.

This clonotype was picked up many times. V and J are TRBV12-3 or TRBV12-4 and TRBJ1-6, with a tentative D call TRBD1 (5 bases). The CDR3 has 13 amino acids. V lost 0 bases, J lost 9 bases, and 6 bases lay in between. CDR3 residues: CASSLAGVSPLHF. In DNA, the CDR3 is TGTGCCAGCAGTTTAGCAGGGGTTTCACCCCTCCACTTT.

A word on this clonotype: Relative to the germline gene, one junction end is altered; a read error may explain this. V gene TRBV25-1 combines with J gene TRBJ1-1; tentative D call: TRBD1 (6 bases). The CDR3 consists of 13 residues. Per the germline V gene, CDR1 is MGHDK and CDR2 is SYGVNS. CDR3 amino acids: CASINRVDTEAFF. DNA of the CDR3: TGTGCCAGCATCAACAGGGTTGACACTGAGGCTTTCTTT.

There are a few counts of this clonotype. The chain is built from TRBV6-5 and TRBJ2-7; D might be TRBD2 (5 bases). CDR3 size: 14 residues. Germline V lookup: CDR1 MNHEY, CDR2 SVGAGI. V was clipped by 6 bases and J by 3 bases, with 15 bases between them. CDR3 residues: CASRLWASSYEQYF. The CDR3 DNA follows: TGTGCCAGCAGACTCTGGGCTAGCAGCTACGAGCAGTACTTC.

This chain uses TRBV7-2 with TRBJ1-6; D is possibly TRBD1 (5 bases). V lost 5 bases and J lost 7, with 9 bases in between. Germline CDR1 SGHTA, CDR2 FQGNSA. The CDR3 sequence is 13 residues long. The CDR3 loop is CASSPGQNSPLHF. As DNA, the CDR3 is TGTGCCAGCAGCCCAGGACAAAATTCACCCCTCCACTTT.

This clonotype was found once. This chain joins TRBV14 and TRBJ2-6, with D perhaps TRBD2 (5 bases). From germline, CDR1 is SGHDN and CDR2 FVKESK. The ends were cut back, 1 base at V and 13 bases at J, with 11 bases in the middle. The CDR3 is 13 residues long. The CDR3 nucleotides are TGTGCCAGCAGCCAAGGGACTGAAGCTGTCCTGACTTTC. Amino acids: CASSQGTEAVLTF.

At least ten counts were recorded for this clonotype. This chain connects TRBV2 to TRBJ2-7; 8 bases are a match to TRBD1. With 6 bases clipped from V and 0 bases from J, the junction kept 10 bases outside the gene matches. The CDR3 spans 16 residues. CDR1 and CDR2 (germline): SNHLY, FYNNEI. CDR3 sequence reads: CASSTPGQAVSYEQYF. CDR3 sequence (DNA): TGTGCCAGCAGCACCCCGGGACAGGCTGTCTCCTACGAGCAGTACTTC.

The chain couples TRBV29-1 to TRBJ1-1, with a tentative D call TRBD1 (5 bases). The V and J ends lost 3 bases and 8 bases respectively, with 10 bases between them. Germline loops: CDR1 SQVTM, CDR2 ANQGSEA. The CDR3 extends over 11 amino acids. The CDR3 DNA is TGCAGCGTTGAGGGGCCAAGGGAAGCTTTCTTT. The encoded protein is CSVEGPREAFF.

In this sample, this clonotype turned up many times. The J gene is TRBJ1-2, the V gene TRBV29-1; possible D gene TRBD1, 5 bases. CDR3 length: 12 amino acids. From germline, CDR1 is SQVTM and CDR2 ANQGSEA. The V end was cut by 8 bases, the J end by 4 bases, with 14 bases between. The chain's CDR3 is CSSAGGGYGYTF. The CDR3 region has the DNA TGCAGCTCGGCCGGGGGTGGCTATGGCTACACCTTC. The whole variable domain, remainder taken from reference TRBV29-1 and TRBJ1-2, is SAVISQKPSRDICQRGTSLTIQCQVDSQVTMMFWYRQQPGQSLTLIATANQGSEATYESGFVIDKFPISRPNLTFSTLTVSNMSPEDSSIYLCSSAGGGYGYTFGSGTRLTVV.

This clonotype came up many times. J is TRBJ1-5 and V is TRBV15, with a possible D match to TRBD1 (5 bases). Germline V gene sequence: CDR1 LNHNV, CDR2 YYDKDF (reference sequence). The CDR3 runs to 15 residues. V dropped 0 bases and J dropped 5 bases, with 11 bases sitting between them. CDR3 region: CATSRERGFHQPQHF. CDR3 in DNA: TGTGCCACCAGCAGAGAGCGGGGCTTCCATCAGCCCCAGCATTTT.

In its sample, this clonotype was seen a few times. V is TRBV20-1 and J is TRBJ2-7, with TRBD2 matching over 9 bases. The V and J ends lost 3 bases and 2 bases, in that order; junction bases with no gene match: 8. Looked up from germline, CDR1 is DFQATT and CDR2 is SNEGSKA (reference sequence). The CDR3 totals 15 residues. CDR3 in DNA: TGCAGTGCTAGCCCTCGGGCGGGGGGGGCCTACGAGCAGTACTTC. Translating it yields CSASPRAGGAYEQYF.

This clonotype has only a few counts. The chain recombines TRBV2 with TRBJ2-7; a possible D gene is TRBD2 (5 bases). The CDR3 is 14 amino acids. V was cut by 7 bases and J by 5 bases, with 18 bases left in between. Germline assignment: CDR1 SNHLY and CDR2 FYNNEI. The CDR3 sequence: CASIRSVGLDEQYF. CDR3 sequence (DNA): TGTGCCAGCATCCGGTCGGTAGGACTGGACGAGCAGTACTTC.

The genes are TRBV20-1 and TRBJ1-4; unclear D gene. Germline values: CDR1 DFQATT, CDR2 SNEGSKA (reference sequence). CDR3 size: 13 residues. V dropped 1 base and J dropped 5 bases, with 8 bases sitting between them. The CDR3 DNA is TGCAGTGCTAGAGTAGTGAGGAATGAAAAACTGTTTTTT. Amino acid sequence: CSARVVRNEKLFF.

This clonotype was recorded at least ten times. The V gene is TRBV7-9, the J gene TRBJ2-5; D unresolved. The CDR3 is 15 residues long. Trimming took 5 bases from V and 5 from J, leaving 18 bases between them. Germline V CDR1 and CDR2: SEHNR, FQNEAQ (reference sequence). The CDR3 spells CASSAPRRLGETQYF. CDR3 sequence (DNA): TGTGCCAGCAGCGCCCCGCGTAGGCTAGGGGAGACCCAGTACTTC.

This clonotype came up many times. The V and J genes are TRBV15 and TRBJ1-2; 9 positions agree with TRBD1. Germline CDR1 reads LNHNV; CDR2 reads YYDKDF (reference sequence). The CDR3 is 15 residues long. The V segment lost 1 base and the J segment 4 bases; nucleotides outside the gene matches: 4. This chain's CDR3 is CATSRGTGGPYGYTF. The CDR3 nucleotides are TGTGCCACCAGCAGAGGCACAGGGGGCCCCTATGGCTACACCTTC.

The chain recombines TRBV6-5 with TRBJ1-5; possible D gene TRBD1, 6 bases. This CDR3 region has 13 residues. Trimming pared 6 bases from V and 6 bases from J, leaving 12 bases between. Germline V gives CDR1 MNHEY, CDR2 SVGAGI. CDR3 DNA sequence: TGTGCCAGCAGCCGGGACACGGCTCAGCCCCAGCATTTT. Protein product: CASSRDTAQPQHF.

This clonotype was recorded a few times. The rearrangement joins TRBV7-9 to TRBJ1-1; D gene uncertain. With 5 bases removed from V and 3 bases from J, the gap between germline ends came to 7 bases. CDR1 is SEHNR, CDR2 FQNEAQ, per germline (reference sequence). The CDR3 extends over 12 amino acids. The DNA for the CDR3 is TGTGCCAGCAGCCTTCACTACACTGAAGCTTTCTTT. This translates into CASSLHYTEAFF.

The chain links TRBV20-1 to TRBJ2-5; 10 positions match TRBD2. Germline assignment: CDR1 DFQATT and CDR2 SNEGSKA (reference sequence). The CDR3 is made up of 17 amino acids. V trimming: 0 bases; J trimming: 5 bases; junction bases outside the gene matches: 12. The CDR3 loop is CSARDRPAGGAEETQYF. The CDR3 nucleotides are TGCAGTGCTAGAGATAGACCAGCGGGGGGGGCTGAGGAGACCCAGTACTTC.

The chain employs TRBV14 and TRBJ2-5; D is tentatively TRBD1 or TRBD2 (5 bases each). V shed 5 bases and J shed 1 base, with 20 bases lying between them. The CDR3 sequence is 17 residues long. Germline lookup yields CDR1 SGHDN and CDR2 FVKESK. The CDR3 is CASSSGTHLTPQETQYF. The CDR3 DNA follows: TGTGCCAGCAGCTCCGGGACCCACCTGACTCCCCAAGAGACCCAGTACTTC.

This chain uses TRBV3-1 with TRBJ1-2; D is ambiguous. The germline V gene encodes CDR1 LGHDT and CDR2 YNNKEL (reference sequence). The length of the CDR3 is 14 residues. Trimming pared 3 bases from V and 8 bases from J, leaving 16 bases between. The CDR3 DNA follows: TGTGCCAGCAGCCATAGGGCCCGTCTGGCGGGCTACACCTTC. It specifies CASSHRARLAGYTF.

The V call is TRBV4-3, the J call TRBJ2-5; D unclear. The germline CDR1 and CDR2 sequences are LGHNA and YSLEER. The CDR3 runs to 13 residues. Trimming removed 0 bases at V and 12 bases at J, with 14 bases between. CDR3 DNA: TGCGCCAGCAGCCAAGAATCCGCCGGGCCCAAGTACTTC. Translation: CASSQESAGPKYF.

As concerns this clonotype: Given a much more abundant clone one base away, this may be a read error. The gene calls are TRBV2 and TRBJ1-2; unclear D gene. CDR1 and CDR2 (germline): SNHLY, FYNNEI. The CDR3 extends over 15 amino acids. V was shortened by 3 bases and J by 0 bases, with 11 bases between the two germline ends. In nucleotides, the CDR3 is TGTGCCAGCAGTGACCCGGACGGAGCTAACTATGGCTACACCTTC. This gives the protein CASSDPDGANYGYTF.